The TCR beta chain described here comes from a study of T cells in Graves' hyperthyroidism and ophthalmopathy. TCR beta CDR3 region amplification was performed from RNA transcripts. The TCR CDR3 first-round RT-PCR relied on the HTBI primer set. TCRdb reprocessed the multiplex PCR reads with MiXCR, giving one entry per CDR3 protein. The table lists about 400,000 distinct CDR3 sequences, more than 13% of them singletons. V shed 4 bases and J shed 4 bases, with 16 bases lying between them. The CDR3 consists of 15 residues. Germline loops: CDR1 LNHDA, CDR2 SQIVND (reference sequence). Only a few counts were recorded for this clonotype. The antigen is unknown. Study-wide results and limits: The model identified upcoming ophthalmopathy a median approximately 6.5 months ahead of onset.

The V call is TRBV19, the J call TRBJ2-5; possible D gene TRBD2, 6 bases. The source is a man aged 50 to 59 with Graves' ophthalmopathy. Sequences were obtained from blood. The CDR3 region has the DNA TGTGCCAGTAGTAAGACTAGTACGGTGGGAGAGACCCAGTACTTC. Translated: CASSKTSTVGETQYF.